This T cell receptor (beta chain) is drawn from a study of blood T cell repertoires in COVID-19. This clone was seen a single time. The CDR3 totals 13 residues. Trimming took 6 bases from V and 2 from J, leaving 11 bases between them. Sequencing was performed with immunoSEQ multiplex PCR; in TCRdb, only in-frame clones are kept and a portion is missing. The sample includes about 150,000 clones, 75% to 90% of them seen just once. The TCR was taken from a man older than 75 with acute or convalescent COVID-19. The genes are TRBV12-3 or TRBV12-4 and TRBJ2-7; TRBD1 might be the D (5 bases). The sequenced material came from peripheral blood. DNA for the CDR3: TGTGCCAGCAGAGAGGACACAACCTACGAGCAGTACTTC. Protein product: CASREDTTYEQYF.